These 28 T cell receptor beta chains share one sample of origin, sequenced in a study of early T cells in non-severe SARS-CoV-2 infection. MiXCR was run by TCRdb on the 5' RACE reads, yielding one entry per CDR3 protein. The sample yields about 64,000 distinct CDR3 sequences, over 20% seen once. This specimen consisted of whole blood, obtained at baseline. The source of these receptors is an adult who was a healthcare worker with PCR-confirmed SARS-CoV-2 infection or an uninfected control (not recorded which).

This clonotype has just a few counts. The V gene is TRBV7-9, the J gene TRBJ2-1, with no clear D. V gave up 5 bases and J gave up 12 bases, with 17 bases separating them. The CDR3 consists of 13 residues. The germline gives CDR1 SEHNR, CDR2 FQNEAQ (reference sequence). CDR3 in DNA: TGTGCCAGCAGCCCAAACTCGGACCCTTCGCAGTTCTTC. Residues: CASSPNSDPSQFF.

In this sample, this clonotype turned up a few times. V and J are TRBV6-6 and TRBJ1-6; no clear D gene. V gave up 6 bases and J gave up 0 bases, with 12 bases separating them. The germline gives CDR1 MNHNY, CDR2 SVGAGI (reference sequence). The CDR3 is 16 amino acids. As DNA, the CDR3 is TGTGCCAGCAGCCCCGCAGGTAGCTCCTATAATTCACCCCTCCACTTT. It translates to CASSPAGSSYNSPLHF.

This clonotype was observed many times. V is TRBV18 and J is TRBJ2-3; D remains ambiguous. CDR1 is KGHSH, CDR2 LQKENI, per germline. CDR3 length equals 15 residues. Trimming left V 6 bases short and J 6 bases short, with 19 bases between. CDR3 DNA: TGTGCCAGCTCCTCCGAGATCGGGCCGTCCGATACGCAGTATTTT. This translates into CASSSEIGPSDTQYF.

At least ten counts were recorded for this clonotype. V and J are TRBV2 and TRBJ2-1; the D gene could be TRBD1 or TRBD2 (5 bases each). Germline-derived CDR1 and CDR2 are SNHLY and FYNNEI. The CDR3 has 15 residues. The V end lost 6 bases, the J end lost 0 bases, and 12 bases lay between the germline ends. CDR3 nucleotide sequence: TGTGCCAGCAGAGGGGACGCCAGCTCCTACAATGAGCAGTTCTTC. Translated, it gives CASRGDASSYNEQFF.

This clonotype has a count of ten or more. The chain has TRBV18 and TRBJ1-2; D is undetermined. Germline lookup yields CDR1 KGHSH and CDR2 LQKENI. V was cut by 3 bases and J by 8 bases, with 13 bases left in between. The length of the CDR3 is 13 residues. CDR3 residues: CASSPGGKRGYTF. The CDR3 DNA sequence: TGTGCCAGCTCACCGGGCGGGAAGAGAGGCTACACCTTC.

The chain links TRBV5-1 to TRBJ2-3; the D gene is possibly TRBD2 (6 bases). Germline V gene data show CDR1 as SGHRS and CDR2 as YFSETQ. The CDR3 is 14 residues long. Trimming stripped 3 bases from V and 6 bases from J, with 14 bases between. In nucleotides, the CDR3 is TGCGCCAGCAGCTGGACCGCGGGGTACGATACGCAGTATTTT. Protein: CASSWTAGYDTQYF.

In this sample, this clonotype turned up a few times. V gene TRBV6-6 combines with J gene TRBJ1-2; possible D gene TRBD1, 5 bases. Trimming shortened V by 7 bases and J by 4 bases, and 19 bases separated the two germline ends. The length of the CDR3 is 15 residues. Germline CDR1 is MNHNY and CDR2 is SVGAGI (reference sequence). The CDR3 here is CASTLRGDQRYGYTF. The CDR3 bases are TGTGCCAGCACCCTACGGGGGGACCAGCGCTATGGCTACACCTTC.

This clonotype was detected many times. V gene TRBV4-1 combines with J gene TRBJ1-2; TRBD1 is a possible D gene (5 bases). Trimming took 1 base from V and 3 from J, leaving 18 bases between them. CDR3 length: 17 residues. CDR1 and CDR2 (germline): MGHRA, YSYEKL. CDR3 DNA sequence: TGCGCCAGCAGCCAAGGGTATAGCGAGCAGGGATACTATGGCTACACCTTC. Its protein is CASSQGYSEQGYYGYTF.

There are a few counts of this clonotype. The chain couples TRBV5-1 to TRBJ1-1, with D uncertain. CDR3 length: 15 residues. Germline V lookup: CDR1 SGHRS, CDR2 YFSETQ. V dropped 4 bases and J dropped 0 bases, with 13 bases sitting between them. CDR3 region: CASSMRRTVNTEAFF. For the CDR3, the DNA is TGCGCCAGCAGCATGCGTCGGACGGTGAACACTGAAGCTTTCTTT.

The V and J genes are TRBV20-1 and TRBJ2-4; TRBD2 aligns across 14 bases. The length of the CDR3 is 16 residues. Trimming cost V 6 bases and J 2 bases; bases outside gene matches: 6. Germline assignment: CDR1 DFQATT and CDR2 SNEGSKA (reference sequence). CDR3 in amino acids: CSALGTSGGTKNIQYF. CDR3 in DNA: TGCAGTGCGCTAGGGACTAGCGGGGGAACCAAAAACATTCAGTACTTC.

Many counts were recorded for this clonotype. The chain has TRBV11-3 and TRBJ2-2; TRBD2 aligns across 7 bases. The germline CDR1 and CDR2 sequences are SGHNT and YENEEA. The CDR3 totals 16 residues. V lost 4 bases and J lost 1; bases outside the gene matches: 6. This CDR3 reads CASSSQGGRNTGELFF. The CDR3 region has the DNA TGTGCCAGCAGCTCTCAGGGAGGGAGGAACACCGGGGAGCTGTTTTTT. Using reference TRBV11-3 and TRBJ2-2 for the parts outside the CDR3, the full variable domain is EAGVVQSPRYKIIEKKQPVAFWCNPISGHNTLYWYLQNLGQGPELLIRYENEEAVDDSQLPKDRFSAERLKGVDSTLKIQPAELGDSAVYLCASSSQGGRNTGELFFGEGSRLTVL.

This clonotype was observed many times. DNA for the CDR3: TGTGCCAGCAGCTTAGAGCGGGGGAACTATGGCTACACCTTC. Encoded protein: CASSLERGNYGYTF. The chain links TRBV7-2 to TRBJ1-2; weak D call: TRBD1 (5 bases). The ends were cut back, 1 base at V and 2 bases at J, with 8 bases in the middle. The CDR3 has 14 amino acids. Germline V lookup: CDR1 SGHTA, CDR2 FQGNSA.

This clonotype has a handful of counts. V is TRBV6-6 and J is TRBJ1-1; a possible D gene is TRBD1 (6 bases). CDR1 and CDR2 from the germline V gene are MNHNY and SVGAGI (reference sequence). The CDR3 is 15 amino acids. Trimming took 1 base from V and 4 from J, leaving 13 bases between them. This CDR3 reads CASSYFRGYSTEAFF. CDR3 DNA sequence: TGTGCCAGCAGTTACTTCAGGGGTTATAGCACTGAAGCTTTCTTT.

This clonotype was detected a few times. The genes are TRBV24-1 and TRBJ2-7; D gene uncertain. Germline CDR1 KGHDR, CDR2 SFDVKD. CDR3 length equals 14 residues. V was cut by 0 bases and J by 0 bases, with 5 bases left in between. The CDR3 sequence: CATSDLKSSYEQYF. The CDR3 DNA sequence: TGTGCCACCAGTGATTTGAAAAGCTCCTACGAGCAGTACTTC.

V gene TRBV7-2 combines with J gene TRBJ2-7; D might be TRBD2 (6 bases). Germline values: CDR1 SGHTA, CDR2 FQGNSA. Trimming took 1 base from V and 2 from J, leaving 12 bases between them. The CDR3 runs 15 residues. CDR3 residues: CASSLGLVGTYEQYF. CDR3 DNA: TGTGCCAGCAGCTTAGGACTAGTGGGGACCTACGAGCAGTACTTC.

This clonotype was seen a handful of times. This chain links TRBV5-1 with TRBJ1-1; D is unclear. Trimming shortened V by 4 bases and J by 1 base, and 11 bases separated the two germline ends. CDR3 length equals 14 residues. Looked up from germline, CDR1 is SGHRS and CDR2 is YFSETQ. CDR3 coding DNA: TGCGCCAGCAGCCCAGATGGGAGGAACACTGAAGCTTTCTTT. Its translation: CASSPDGRNTEAFF.

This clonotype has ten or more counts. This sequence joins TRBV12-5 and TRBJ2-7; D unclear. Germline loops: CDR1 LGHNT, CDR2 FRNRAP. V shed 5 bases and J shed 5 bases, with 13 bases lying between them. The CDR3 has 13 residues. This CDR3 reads CASGRVSLHEQYF. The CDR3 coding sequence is TGTGCTAGTGGTCGAGTGTCCCTCCACGAGCAGTACTTC.

CDR3 protein: CASSRVGYQETQYF. The CDR3 bases are TGTGCCAGCAGTAGAGTGGGGTACCAAGAGACCCAGTACTTC. The rearrangement uses TRBV2 and TRBJ2-5; D is undetermined. The CDR3 spans 14 residues. Germline CDR1 and CDR2: SNHLY and FYNNEI. Between the trimmed V and J ends, which lost 5 bases and 0 bases, there was a span of 10 bases.

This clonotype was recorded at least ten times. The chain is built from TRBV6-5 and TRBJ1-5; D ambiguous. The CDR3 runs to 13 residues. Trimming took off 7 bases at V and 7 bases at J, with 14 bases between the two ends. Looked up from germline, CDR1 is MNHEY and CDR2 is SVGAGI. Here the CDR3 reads CASKAGIRQPQHF. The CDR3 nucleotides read TGTGCCAGCAAGGCGGGGATTCGGCAGCCCCAGCATTTT.

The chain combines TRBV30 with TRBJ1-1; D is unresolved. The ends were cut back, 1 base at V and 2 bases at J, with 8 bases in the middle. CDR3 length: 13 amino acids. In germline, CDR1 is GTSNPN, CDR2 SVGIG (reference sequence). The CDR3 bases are TGTGCCTGGAGTGACGAGGGAAACACTGAAGCTTTCTTT. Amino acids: CAWSDEGNTEAFF.

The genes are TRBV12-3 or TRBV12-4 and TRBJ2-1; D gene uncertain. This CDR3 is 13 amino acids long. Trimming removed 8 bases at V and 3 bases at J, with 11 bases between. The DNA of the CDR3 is TGTGCCAGCGGAGCCCGCGGCTACAATGAGCAGTTCTTC. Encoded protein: CASGARGYNEQFF.

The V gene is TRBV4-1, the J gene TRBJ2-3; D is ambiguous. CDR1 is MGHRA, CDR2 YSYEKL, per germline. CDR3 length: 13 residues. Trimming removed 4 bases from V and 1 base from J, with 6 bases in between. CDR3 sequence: CASSRSGTDTQYF. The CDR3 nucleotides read TGCGCCAGCAGCCGCAGTGGCACAGATACGCAGTATTTT.

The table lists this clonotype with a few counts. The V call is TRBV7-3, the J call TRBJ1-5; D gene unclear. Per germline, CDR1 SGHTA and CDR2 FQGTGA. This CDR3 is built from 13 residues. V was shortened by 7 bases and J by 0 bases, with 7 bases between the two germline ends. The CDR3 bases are TGTGCCAGCACGGAATATAGCAATCAGCCCCAGCATTTT. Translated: CASTEYSNQPQHF.

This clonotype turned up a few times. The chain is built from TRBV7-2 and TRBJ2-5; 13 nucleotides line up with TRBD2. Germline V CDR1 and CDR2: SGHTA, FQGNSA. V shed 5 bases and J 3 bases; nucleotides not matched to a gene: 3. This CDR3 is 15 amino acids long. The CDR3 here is CASSDGTSGEETQYF. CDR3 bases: TGTGCCAGCAGCGATGGGACTAGCGGGGAAGAGACCCAGTACTTC.

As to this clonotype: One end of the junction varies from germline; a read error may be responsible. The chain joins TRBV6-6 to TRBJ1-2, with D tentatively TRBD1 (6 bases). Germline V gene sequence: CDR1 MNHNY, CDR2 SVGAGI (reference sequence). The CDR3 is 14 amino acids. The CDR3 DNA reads TGTGCCAGCAGTTACTCCAGACAGGCCTATGCCTACACCTTC. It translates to CASSYSRQAYAYTF.

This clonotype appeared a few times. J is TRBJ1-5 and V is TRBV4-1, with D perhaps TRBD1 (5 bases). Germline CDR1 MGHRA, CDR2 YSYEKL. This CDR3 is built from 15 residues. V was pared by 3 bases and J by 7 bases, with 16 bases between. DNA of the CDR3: TGCGCCAGCAGCCAGAGCCGGGGCCGGGGACAGCCCCAGCATTTT. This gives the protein CASSQSRGRGQPQHF.

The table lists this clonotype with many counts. In DNA, the CDR3 is TGTGCCAGCCGTCGGCCAGTTCGGTCCTACGAGCAGTACTTC. This sequence encodes CASRRPVRSYEQYF. The chain is built from TRBV2 and TRBJ2-7; no clear D. The CDR3 has 14 amino acids. Trimming removed 8 bases at V and 1 base at J, with 15 bases between. Germline loops: CDR1 SNHLY, CDR2 FYNNEI.

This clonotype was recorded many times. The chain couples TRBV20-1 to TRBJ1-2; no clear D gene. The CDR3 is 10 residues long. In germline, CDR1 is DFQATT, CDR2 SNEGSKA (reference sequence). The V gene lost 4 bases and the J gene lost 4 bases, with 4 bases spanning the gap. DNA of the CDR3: TGCAGTGCTAAGGGCTATGGCTACACCTTC. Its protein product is CSAKGYGYTF.